These T cell receptor beta chains were read from a single sample in a study of identical twins. TCRdb used MiXCR to reprocess the 5' RACE reads, holding one entry per CDR3 protein. The sample records 200,000 to 300,000 distinct CDR3 sequences, over 9.5% being singletons. The source material was memory T cells sorted from blood. The receptor source for this set is a man over 45 in good health. CDR3s leave out the opening cysteine and the closing phenylalanine or tryptophan.

J gene: TRBJ2-1; V gene: TRBV7-9; CDR3 protein: ASSLVGDEQF
J gene: TRBJ2-3; V gene: TRBV6-1; CDR3 protein: ASSPFPPGGATDTQY
J gene: TRBJ2-7; V gene: TRBV11-2; CDR3 protein: ASSLVEELTSGPPYEQY
J gene: TRBJ2-7; V gene: TRBV4-2; CDR3 protein: ASSQVSVREFDEQY
J gene: TRBJ1-2; V gene: TRBV3-1; CDR3 protein: ASSQKGAGSGYT
J gene: TRBJ2-1; V gene: TRBV4-3; CDR3 protein: ASSQGVGNEQF
J gene: TRBJ2-7; V gene: TRBV7-2; CDR3 protein: ASSSWSSGSGYEQY
J gene: TRBJ2-3; V gene: TRBV4-3; CDR3 protein: ASSQEIRGAMGDTQY
J gene: TRBJ2-5; V gene: TRBV6-5; CDR3 protein: ASSHTRETQY
J gene: TRBJ2-3; V gene: TRBV5-1; CDR3 protein: ASRRVAAEGGTDTQY
J gene: TRBJ2-7; V gene: TRBV29-1; CDR3 protein: KLDRGFKEQY
J gene: TRBJ2-7; V gene: TRBV12-3/TRBV12-4; CDR3 protein: ASCSGGSSYEQY
J gene: TRBJ1-1; V gene: TRBV19; CDR3 protein: ASSTPGTANTEAF
J gene: TRBJ2-2; V gene: TRBV4-3; CDR3 protein: ASSPRAGLGTGELF
J gene: TRBJ2-2; V gene: TRBV15; CDR3 protein: ATSRGLAGGGNTGELF
J gene: TRBJ2-7; V gene: TRBV4-1; CDR3 protein: ASSQGGAGSYEQY
J gene: TRBJ2-1; V gene: TRBV4-2; CDR3 protein: ASSQGVSGRDYNEQF
J gene: TRBJ2-3; V gene: TRBV7-7; CDR3 protein: ASSSSLDTRDTQY
J gene: TRBJ2-3; V gene: TRBV20-1; CDR3 protein: SARLAVTDTQY
J gene: TRBJ2-2; V gene: TRBV4-2; CDR3 protein: ASSQGGTPGELF
J gene: TRBJ2-3; V gene: TRBV6-1; CDR3 protein: ASSPGSGSDTQY
J gene: TRBJ2-7; V gene: TRBV3-1; CDR3 protein: ASSEQGASYEQY
J gene: TRBJ1-3; V gene: TRBV12-3/TRBV12-4; CDR3 protein: ASSLDSYPGNTIY
J gene: TRBJ1-5; V gene: TRBV12-3/TRBV12-4; CDR3 protein: ASSLERTVRDQPQH
J gene: TRBJ1-4; V gene: TRBV20-1; CDR3 protein: SASSGTGAEKLF
J gene: TRBJ2-7; V gene: TRBV4-2; CDR3 protein: ASSSGQGEQY
J gene: TRBJ2-7; V gene: TRBV20-1; CDR3 protein: SAPVGQTYEQY
J gene: TRBJ2-3; V gene: TRBV25-1; CDR3 protein: ASSEEFGVSDTQY
J gene: TRBJ2-7; V gene: TRBV7-2; CDR3 protein: ASSLGQGGQGLYEQY
J gene: TRBJ1-2; V gene: TRBV20-1; CDR3 protein: SAGRGGGYT
J gene: TRBJ2-1; V gene: TRBV14; CDR3 protein: ASSSAVAGVVYEQF
J gene: TRBJ1-2; V gene: TRBV4-1; CDR3 protein: ASSPREGPPSYGYT
J gene: TRBJ2-1; V gene: TRBV7-9; CDR3 protein: ASSLAWNEQF
J gene: TRBJ2-5; V gene: TRBV5-1; CDR3 protein: ASSPGGRVETQY
J gene: TRBJ1-6; V gene: TRBV10-3; CDR3 protein: AISESRQGDSPLH
J gene: TRBJ2-3; V gene: TRBV2; CDR3 protein: ASKSGAYFTDTQY